What follows is one T cell receptor beta chain and its context. The antigen it binds to is not known. The input lacks base qualities; no much larger clone sits a single base away. The germline V end is reduced by 6 bases and the J end by 1 base; junction bases left unmatched: 4. Reading from cysteine to phenylalanine, the CDR3 counts 14 amino acids. The entry retains the CDR3 DNA only, 42 bases that are in frame from base 1. The germline V gene gives CDR1 as SNHLY and CDR2 as FYNNEI. These data are taken from a study of cytomegalovirus exposure and HLA in healthy donors (dated by TCRdb to 2016 to 2017). For the study in its entirety: An earlier analysis of some 600 of the donors reported around 280 Gb of sequence data and 117 million unique TCR beta sequences obtained from some 200 million T cells. Across some 400 genotyped donors of the cohort, an average of approximately 200,000 unique TCR beta nucleotide sequences per donor were sequenced, and roughly 20% of those sequences were non-productive. The number of typed donors differed by locus: about 620-630 for A, B, C, DRB1 and DQB1; approximately 530 for DQA1; around 610 for DPA1; and about 470 for DPB1. An earlier analysis of approximately 500 of the donors applied high-throughput TCR beta sequencing to assess whether each TCR beta V gene segment acted as functional or pseudogenic. The study aimed to test whether signatures of past pathogen exposure could be identified by cataloging public T cell receptors. Class I and class II HLA loci were covered by the typing at four-digit resolution. A separate validation cohort of over 95 different subjects was used in addition to the roughly 670-subject first cohort. A later genetic analysis used genome-wide SNP genotypes for about three fifths of the 666 donors, treating that subset as a discovery cohort. In the later analysis, no new phenotypic data were used to find candidate immune exposures; instead, reliance was placed on TCR beta sequences and their occurrence across donors. To study patterns of TCR occurrence, a later analysis re-analyzed previously published TCR beta repertoires from 600 to 750 donors and added high-resolution HLA genotyping. A handful of DR-DQ haplotypes were handled as single units for association and clustering because linkage in the cohort was strong. Every repertoire in the discovery cohort had been generated on one and the same sequencing platform. An early release that covered more than 550 HLA-typed donors contained approximately 320 gigabases of sequencing data and 65 million to 100 million unique TCR sequences. Among the approximately 420 genotyped donors, approximately 77% belonged to the genetic ancestry cluster associated with self-reported Caucasian donors. To predict cytomegalovirus infection status, the study combined high-throughput TCR immunosequencing, statistical association of individual TCRs with disease status, and machine learning. The T cell repertoires of 700 or so subjects were profiled by immunosequencing and related to cytomegalovirus serostatus. Donor age, sex, ethnicity and CMV serostatus were compiled alongside the repertoire data.

The cohort comprised 666 healthy bone marrow donors. At the time of sampling, every cohort member was nominally healthy, though immune exposures that went unrecorded were likely present. The donor was CMV seronegative and belonged to the group of 380 or so seronegative cohort members. A peripheral blood sample was provided by each donor, and peripheral blood mononuclear cells were used for TCR beta sequencing. The Qiagen DNeasy Blood Extraction Kit was used to extract genomic DNA from the blood cell samples. The method behind the library was the immunoSEQ multiplex PCR assay. A mixture of 60 forward primers for TCR Vbeta segments and 13 reverse primers for TCR Jbeta segments was used in the multiplex PCR. A multiplex PCR assay on genomic DNA amplified the CDR3 region of rearranged TCR beta genes. The Illumina HiSeq System was used to sequence the amplified TCR beta libraries as 87-base-pair reads. Processing in the source paper ran as follows. A later analysis tallied 75 million to 95 million unique TCR beta chains across the 666 repertoires, and roughly 11 million of those chains were shared by two or more donors. A nearest-neighbor algorithm error-corrected the raw reads and collapsed the reads into unique sequences, merging closely related sequences to remove PCR and sequencing errors. V, D and J gene segments were assigned by aligning CDR3 sequences to IMGT reference sequences. For a sequence to be retained, a match of at least six nucleotides to both a V gene segment and a J gene segment was required. Rearrangements were called productive when the CDR3 lacked stop codons and stayed in frame with V and J; all others were non-productive. CDR3 was defined according to IMGT convention as the region running from the second conserved V-encoded cysteine to the conserved J-encoded phenylalanine. Sequences without an unambiguous match to a single V gene segment were excluded from the earlier analysis of 500 to 700 of the donors. In an earlier analysis of around 600 of the donors, V segments were called functional above 56.7% productive rearrangements and were called segregating when the between-donor standard deviation exceeded 5%. A statistical classification framework was developed to diagnose cytomegalovirus status using the catalog of TCR beta chain sequences. In a later analysis, V and J genes were assigned by comparing TCR nucleotide sequences against IMGT/GENE-DB human TR gene sequences. In a later analysis, CDR3 sequences and most-parsimonious VDJ recombination scenarios were assigned using the TCRdist pipeline. In a later analysis, every TCR beta chain was defined by the combination of its CDR3 amino acid sequence and its V-gene family, and reads without a unique V-gene family were dropped. In a later analysis, 500 to 700 highly shared, low-generation-probability nucleotide sequences were removed to address suspected cross-contamination and a sequencing artifact. A later analysis calculated a clonal expansion index for each public chain from normalized within-repertoire ranks of inferred template counts. A later analysis computed generation probabilities with a VDJ recombination model fitted to out-of-frame rearrangements, and checked the results against IGoR. In a later analysis, hypergeometric tests were used to score TCR-TCR, TCR-HLA and TCR-CMV co-occurrence, with a repertoire-size bias correction applied to TCR pairs. False discovery rates were estimated in a later analysis by permuting HLA or CMV assignments 20 times. In a later analysis, co-occurring TCRs were grouped using DBSCAN, with TCRdist sequence similarity added in when clustering inside HLA-allele-positive subsets. Repertoires with fewer than 30,000 or more than 120,000 public chains were left out of co-occurrence clustering, as were five repertoires with anomalous nucleotide sharing. Not all clones reach the TCRdb copy of this immuneACCESS table, which keeps in-frame sequences only. Checked studies attribute under half of the gap to unresolved V genes and leave the rest unexplained. For V, J and clone size, that table is used; D and trimming come from the DNA. Present in this sample are 100,000 to 150,000 clones, over 60% of which were seen just once. In total, the top ten clones hold 1% to 1.5% of the sample.

The paper as a whole reports these results and caveats: The presence/absence analyses assumed that sequencing depth was roughly uniform across donors, and that assumption may not be true. Specific HLA alleles were associated with 15,000 to 20,000 TCR beta sequences at a false discovery rate of 0.05 in a later analysis. A later analysis found that HLA-associated TCR beta chains were more clonally expanded and had lower generation probabilities than equally common non-associated chains. An earlier analysis of 587 of the donors showed that most TCR beta V segments appeared in productive rearrangements either about 87% or about 30% of the time, which broadly matched IMGT annotations. According to a later analysis, TCR association rates differed among HLA loci, with DRB1 alleles showing the most associated TCRs and HLA-C alleles showing the fewest. Most TCR sequences were seen in very few donors, while some public TCRs were found in many individuals. According to a later analysis, parvovirus B19, influenza, CMV and Epstein-Barr virus appeared linked to several top co-occurrence clusters. The cohort was sequenced for TCR beta chains only, and without alpha or paired-chain data the features that could be detected were limited. According to a later analysis, most CMV-associated TCR beta chains appeared to be HLA-restricted, and the HLA associations seemed to be driven largely by CMV exposure. Compared with the approximately 710-donor mean, donors in an Asian-associated ancestry cluster had fewer N-insertions in productive TCRs, according to a later genetic analysis. An association between a missense DCLRE1C variant and V-gene and J-gene trimming of TCR beta chains was found in a later genetic analysis and replicated in an independent cohort. When HLA alleles, especially DR and DQ, strongly co-occurred, attributing TCR associations to individual alleles was difficult. According to the authors, the approach could potentially be generalized to other disease states and immunological phenotypes. The classifier was reported to diagnose cytomegalovirus status with high specificity and sensitivity in both the original and validation cohorts. The earlier analysis of around 600 of the donors excluded 15 to 20 rarely observed V segments, including chromosome 9 orphons, because counts were too low. The study listed 164 TCR beta chains as associated with cytomegalovirus. Linkage disequilibrium might explain the correlated functional status among segregating V segments, but an unknown experimental factor could not be excluded. Because HLA typing was unavailable for some donors at each locus, only the typed subset was used in association tests. In vitro tests confirmed that a few of the cytomegalovirus-associated TCR beta chains recognize cytomegalovirus antigens. A further reported finding was that TCR beta sequences accurately predicted the HLA-A and HLA-B alleles for most subjects in the first cohort. For the cohort, immune exposure information was limited to CMV serostatus. Some IMGT-functional V segments, including TRBV6-2 and TRBV6-3, could not be distinguished by the 87-base-pair reads and were therefore excluded. A cluster of highly shared sequence variants was judged likely to be a technical artifact of the sequencing pipeline.

This clonotype was obtained from a female donor in good health and CMV-seronegative. The sample was PBMCs. Here the chain combines TRBV2 and TRBJ2-5, and TRBD1 matches 8 of the central bases. The nucleotide sequence is TGTGCCAGCAGCCTACAGGGGGTCCAAGAGACCCAGTACTTC. Its protein reads: CASSLQGVQETQYF.